This TCR beta chain was retrieved from a study of response to subunit inactivated influenza vaccine. TCRdb reprocessed the RT-PCR reads with MiXCR, giving one entry per CDR3 protein. The sample holds around 190,000 distinct CDR3 sequences, around a tenth seen once. The CDR3 has 15 amino acids. From germline, CDR1 is SGHTA and CDR2 FQGNSA. Trimming pared 5 bases from V and 5 bases from J, leaving 16 bases between. Comments on this clonotype: Its antigen is currently unknown.

Broader study findings: Seasonal influenza vaccination, on each occasion, was suggested by the authors to recruit few new T cells.

The input for sequencing was non-naive T cells sorted from PBMCs, taken on the day of vaccination. The clonotype was recovered from a man in his fifties or sixties who received an inactivated influenza vaccine. This sequence joins TRBV7-2 and TRBJ1-5, with D possibly being TRBD1 (5 bases). The CDR3 DNA follows: TGTGCCAGCAGCCCCAGCGTAGGGGATTATCAGCCCCAGCATTTT. Translation gives CASSPSVGDYQPQHF.